This TCR beta chain was sequenced during a study of blood T cell repertoires in COVID-19 (dated by TCRdb to the early 2020s). For context, the study as a whole: Collaborator samples came from the United States, Italy and Spain and covered acute and convalescent phases of COVID-19. The repertoires were released in a freely available public database meant as a resource for research on the immune response to SARS-CoV-2. The samples were drawn from the first 160 participants of the ongoing ImmuneRACE study and from over 950 subjects provided by 6 global collaborators. HLA class I and class II types, where available, came from metadata supplied by the sample provider rather than from assay-based typing. The prospective study material was composed of cDNA or gDNA derived from T cells, B-cell-depleted T cells, or PBMCs. The dataset comprised deeply sampled blood TCRbeta repertoires from subjects exposed to, actively infected with, or recovered from COVID-19. A de-identified subject ID, COVID-19 status, age in years and sex were almost always included in the sample metadata. The research as a whole found: How much clinical and demographic metadata was included differed by source and by participant, and the metadata was provided uncurated.

The immunoSEQ Assay, a bias-controlled multiplex PCR, was used to amplify TCRbeta CDR3 regions from genomic DNA. As for the authors' bioinformatics: The number of nucleated cells in each sample was estimated by amplification of reference gene primers within the assay. To quantify the absolute abundance of each unique TCRbeta CDR3 rearrangement, sequence reads were collapsed and filtered. Productive Simpson clonality was computed per sample as the square root of Simpson's diversity index over productive rearrangements. Entries here come from immuneACCESS through TCRdb and include only in-frame sequences with V and J called. Some clones fail to appear in such tables; in the studies checked, an unresolved V gene covers under half of the shortfall, and the cause of the remainder is unknown. The V and J calls and the clone size are those of that table, but D and trimming were determined from the DNA. Present in this sample are about 170,000 clones, around four fifths of which were seen just once. About a fifth of the sample belongs to the ten largest clones.

The collaborating institutions used their own protocols to collect whole blood in K2EDTA tubes. For TCRbeta analysis, collaborators shipped samples as frozen whole blood, isolated PBMCs, or DNA extracted from either of those sample types. CDR1 and CDR2 are read off the germline V gene as SGHDT and YYEEEE. From its cysteine to its phenylalanine, the CDR3 spans 14 amino acids. Left in the record is the CDR3 DNA by itself, 42 bases read in frame from the first base. V sheds 1 base and J sheds 0 bases, leaving 4 bases between their ends. A word on this clone: The clone's antigen remains unknown. The input lacks base qualities; no much larger clone sits a single base away.

The specimen was peripheral blood. This TCR came from a woman at least 80 years old with acute or convalescent COVID-19. Recombination joined TRBV5-6 with TRBJ2-2, with the D gene uncertain. The CDR3 sequence is CASSLFTNTGELFF. In nucleotide form, the sequence is TGTGCCAGCAGCTTGTTCACGAACACCGGGGAGCTGTTTTTT.